The subject of this entry is one T cell receptor beta chain. No antigen is known for it. Qualities for individual bases were not recorded, and no much larger clone is one base off. The CDR3 starts with the cysteine, ends with the phenylalanine, and has 14 residues. Of all the DNA, just the CDR3 is kept, 42 bases in frame from base 1. V sheds 4 bases and J sheds 7 bases, leaving 15 bases between their ends. Via the germline V gene, CDR1 is SGDLS and CDR2 YYNGEE. Library preparation used 5' RACE. The run used an Illumina HiSeq 2000. A universal primer binding site was added through template switching, and the final cDNA carried a unique molecular identifier so that TCR cDNA molecules could be counted accurately. Specific primers in the conserved constant-segment region were used to synthesize first-strand cDNA for TCR alpha and beta chains. To control for contamination, every cDNA library carried two barcodes: a SMART-Mk sample barcode plus Illumina barcodes. TruSeq adapter sequences along with Illumina sample barcodes were introduced in two successive PCR steps. The Illumina HiSeq platform was used with custom primers to sequence TCR alpha and beta cDNA libraries. Under the source paper's analysis protocol: MiGEC processed the raw reads to extract unique molecular identifiers, while MiXCR was used to determine the CDR3 positions. Recombination models were inferred per individual with the repgenHMM and IGoR tools using an EM algorithm. Shared clonotypes were analyzed with the tcR package in R, and sharing was normalized by the product of cloneset sizes. Out-of-frame nonproductive sequences were analyzed to study raw recombination free of thymic and clonal selection effects. The public reads were quality trimmed at Q25 with fastp and then assembled into clones with MiXCR by TCRdb, keeping productive beta chains. Rows matching on CDR3 protein sequence are summarized as one entry with the most common DNA and genes. The authors' filters were not applied to this entry. For this sample the table gives 400,000 to 650,000 distinct CDR3 sequences, of which less than 25% were detected only once. Of the sample, under 0.95% falls within the top ten clones.

Every donor in the study was a healthy Caucasian. Three pairs of female monozygotic twins, all aged roughly 18 to 29 years, were included in the twin cohort. Positive isolation kits from Invitrogen were used to isolate the CD4+ and CD8+ T cell populations. The entry originates in a study of identical twins (dated by TCRdb to 2016 to 2017). A note on the overall study: The study deep-sequenced TCR alpha and beta repertoires from monozygotic twins, unrelated adults of various ages and cord blood to test whether fetal clonotypes persist. Replicate twin experiments were performed at different times using different library preparation protocols to rule out contamination. The study at large found these results: Fewer insertions were carried by abundant cord blood beta clonotypes; a weaker similar trend was observed in young adult naive repertoires, while no such trend was observed in memory repertoires. Because the same donors could not be followed over many years, the conclusions depended on cross-sectional statistical analysis. Compared with coincidental sharing between unrelated individuals, an excess of low generation-probability sequences was observed among out-of-frame TCR alpha sequences shared between twins. A weaker excess of twin sharing was found in beta out-of-frame sequences because the signal-to-noise ratio was lowered by fewer shared sequences. Invariant T cells such as MAIT and iNKT could partly confound zero-insertion analyses, though diverse VJ usage argued against this for most clonotypes. Out-of-frame TCR alpha sharing in monozygotic twins was systematically underestimated by recombination models, whereas sharing between unrelated individuals was in agreement with the recombination models.

These data are also associated with another study on T cells expressing NK-cell markers. In that second paper, the authors write: Eight or nine donors provided sorted CD3+CD56+NKG2C+, CD3+CD56+NKG2C- and CD3+CD56-NKG2C+ T-cell subsets, whose TCR beta-chain repertoires were profiled. Seven of the eight sequenced donors were HCMV-seropositive and one was HCMV-seronegative. To restrict sorting to alphabetaTCR-expressing T cells, an anti-gammadeltaTCR antibody was added in several experiments. In six donors, the dominant CD3+CD56+NKG2C+ clonotypes ranked among the top 10 CD8+ clonotypes, making up roughly 1.0-8% of CD8+ T cells. Those dominant clonotypes were again the most abundant among CD3+CD56-NKG2C+ cells in several donors, at roughly 25-65%. Whether the expanded NKG2C-expressing T cell clones were specific for HCMV antigens was left unclear. The eight sequenced donors were randomly selected healthy volunteers, three men and five women. HCMV serostatus was determined by detecting HCMV-specific IgG in serum with a commercial ELISA kit. MIGEC handled demultiplexing of the reads and grouping by UMI, while MiTCR was used to assemble and quantify clonotypes. Only TCR cDNA sequences supported by at least two reads were kept to exclude erroneous sequences. Downstream repertoire analysis used the tcR package, and clonotypes were matched across fractions by CDR3 nucleotide sequence plus V segment. VDJmatch was used to annotate antigen specificity against VDJdb, with one amino acid substitution allowed in CDR3.

Sequencing was carried out using CD4+ T cells sorted from blood. This TCR was recovered from a woman under 30 in good health. The rearranged chain carries TRBV9 and TRBJ2-1; the D region possibly corresponds to TRBD1 (5 bases align). The CDR3: CASSTLGRANEQFF. The bases read TGTGCCAGCAGCACCCTGGGGCGCGCGAATGAGCAGTTCTTC.